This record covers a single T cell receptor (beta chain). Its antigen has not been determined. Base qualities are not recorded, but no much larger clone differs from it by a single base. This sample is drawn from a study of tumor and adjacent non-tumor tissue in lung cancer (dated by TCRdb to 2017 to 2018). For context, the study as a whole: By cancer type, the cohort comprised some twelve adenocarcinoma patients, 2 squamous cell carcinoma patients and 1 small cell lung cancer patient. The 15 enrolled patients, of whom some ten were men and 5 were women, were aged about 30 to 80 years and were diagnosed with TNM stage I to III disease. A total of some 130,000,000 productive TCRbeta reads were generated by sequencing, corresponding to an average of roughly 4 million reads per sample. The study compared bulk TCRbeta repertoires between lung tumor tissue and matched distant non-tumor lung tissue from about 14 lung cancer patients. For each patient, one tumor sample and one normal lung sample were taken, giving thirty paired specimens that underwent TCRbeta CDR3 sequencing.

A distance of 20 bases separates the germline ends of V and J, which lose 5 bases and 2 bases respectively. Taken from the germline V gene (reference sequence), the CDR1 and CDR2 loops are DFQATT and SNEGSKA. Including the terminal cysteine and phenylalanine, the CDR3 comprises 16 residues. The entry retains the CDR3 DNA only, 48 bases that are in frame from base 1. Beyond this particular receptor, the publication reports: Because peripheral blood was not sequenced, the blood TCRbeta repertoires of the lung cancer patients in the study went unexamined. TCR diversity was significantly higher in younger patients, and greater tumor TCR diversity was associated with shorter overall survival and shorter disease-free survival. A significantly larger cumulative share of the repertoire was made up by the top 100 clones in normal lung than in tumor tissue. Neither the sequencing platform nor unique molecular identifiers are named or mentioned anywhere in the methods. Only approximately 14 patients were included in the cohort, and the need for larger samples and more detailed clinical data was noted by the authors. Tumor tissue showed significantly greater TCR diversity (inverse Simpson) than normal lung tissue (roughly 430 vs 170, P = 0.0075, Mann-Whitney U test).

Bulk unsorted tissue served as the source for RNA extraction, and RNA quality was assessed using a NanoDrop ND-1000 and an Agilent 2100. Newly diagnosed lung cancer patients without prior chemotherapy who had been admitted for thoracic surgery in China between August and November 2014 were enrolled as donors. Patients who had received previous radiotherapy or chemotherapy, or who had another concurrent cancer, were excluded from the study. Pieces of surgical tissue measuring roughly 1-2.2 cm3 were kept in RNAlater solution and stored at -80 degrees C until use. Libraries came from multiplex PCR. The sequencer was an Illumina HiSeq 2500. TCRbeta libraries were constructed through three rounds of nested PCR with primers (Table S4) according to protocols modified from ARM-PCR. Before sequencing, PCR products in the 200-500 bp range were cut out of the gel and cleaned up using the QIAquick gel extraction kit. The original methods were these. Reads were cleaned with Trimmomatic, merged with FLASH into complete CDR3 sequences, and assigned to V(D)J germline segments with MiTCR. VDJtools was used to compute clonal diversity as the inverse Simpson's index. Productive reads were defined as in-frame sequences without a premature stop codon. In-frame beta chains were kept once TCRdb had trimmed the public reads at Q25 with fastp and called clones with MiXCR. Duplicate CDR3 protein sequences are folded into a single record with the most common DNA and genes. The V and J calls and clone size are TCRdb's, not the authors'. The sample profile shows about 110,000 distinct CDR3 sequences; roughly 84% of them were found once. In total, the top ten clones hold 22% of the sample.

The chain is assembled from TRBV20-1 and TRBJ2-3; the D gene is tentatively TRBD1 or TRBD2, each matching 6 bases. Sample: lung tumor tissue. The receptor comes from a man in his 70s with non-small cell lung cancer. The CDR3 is CSAETGTGAYTDTQYF. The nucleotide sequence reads TGCAGTGCTGAGACCGGGACGGGGGCTTACACAGATACGCAGTATTTT.